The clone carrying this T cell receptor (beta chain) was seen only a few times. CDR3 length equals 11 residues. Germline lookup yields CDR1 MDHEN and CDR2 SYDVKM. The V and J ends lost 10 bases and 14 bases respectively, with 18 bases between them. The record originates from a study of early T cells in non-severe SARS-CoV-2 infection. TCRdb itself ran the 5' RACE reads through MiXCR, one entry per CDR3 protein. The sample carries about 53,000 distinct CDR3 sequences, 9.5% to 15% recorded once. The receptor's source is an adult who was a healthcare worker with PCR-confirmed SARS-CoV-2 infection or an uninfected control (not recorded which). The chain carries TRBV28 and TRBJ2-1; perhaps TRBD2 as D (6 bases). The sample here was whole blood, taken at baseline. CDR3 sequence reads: CATSDGSREFF. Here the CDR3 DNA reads TGTGCCACCTCGGACGGGAGTAGGGAGTTCTTC.